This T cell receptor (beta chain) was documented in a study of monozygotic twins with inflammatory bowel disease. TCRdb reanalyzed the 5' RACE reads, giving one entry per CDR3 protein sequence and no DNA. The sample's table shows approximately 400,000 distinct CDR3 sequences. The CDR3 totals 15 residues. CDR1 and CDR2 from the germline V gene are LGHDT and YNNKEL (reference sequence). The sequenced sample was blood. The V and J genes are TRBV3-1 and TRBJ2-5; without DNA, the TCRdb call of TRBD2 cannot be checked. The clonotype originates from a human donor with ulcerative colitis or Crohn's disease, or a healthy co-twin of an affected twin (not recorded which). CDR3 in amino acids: CASRHDAGGPKTQYF.